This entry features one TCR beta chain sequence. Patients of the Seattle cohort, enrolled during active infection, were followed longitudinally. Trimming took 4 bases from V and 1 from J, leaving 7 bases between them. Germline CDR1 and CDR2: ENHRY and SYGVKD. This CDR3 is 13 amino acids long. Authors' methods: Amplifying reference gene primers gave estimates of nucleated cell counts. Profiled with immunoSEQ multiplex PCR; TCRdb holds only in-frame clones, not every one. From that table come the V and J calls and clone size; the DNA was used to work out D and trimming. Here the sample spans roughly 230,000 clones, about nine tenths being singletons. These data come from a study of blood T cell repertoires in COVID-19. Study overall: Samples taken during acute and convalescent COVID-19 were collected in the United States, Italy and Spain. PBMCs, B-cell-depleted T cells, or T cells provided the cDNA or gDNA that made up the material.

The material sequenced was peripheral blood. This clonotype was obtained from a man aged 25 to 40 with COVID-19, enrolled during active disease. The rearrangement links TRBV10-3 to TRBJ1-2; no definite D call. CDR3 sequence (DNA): TGTGCCATCAGTGTACAGAGTAACTATGGCTACACCTTC. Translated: CAISVQSNYGYTF.